The rows below give T cell receptor beta chains drawn from one sample of a study of OX40 agonist ivuxolimab in advanced cancers. Clones were read by immunoSEQ multiplex PCR, and TCRdb kept only the in-frame ones, dropping some. This table holds some 120,000 clones, about 90% found once. The sequencing used CD4+ or CD8+ T cells sorted from blood, collected in a trial of the OX40 agonist ivuxolimab. The receptor source for this set is an adult with an advanced solid tumor such as melanoma, head and neck, liver or kidney cancer. Both conserved end residues are part of each CDR3. Each record gives: V gene, CDR3 length, D gene, clone size, J gene, CDR3 DNA, CDR3 protein. The D gene is left open where the match is weak. Clone size is not always given. Where it is, it says once, few, many or a class for expanded clones.

TRBV1	16	.	.	TRBJ2-1	TGCACCAGCAGACTACCTTTAGAGGGAGGGCCTCTGTGGGAGTTCTTC	CTSRLPLEGGPLWEFF
TRBV15	13	TRBD1	.	TRBJ1-2	TGTGCCACCAGCAGGGACAGGAACTATGGCTACACCTTC	CATSRDRNYGYTF
TRBV9	8	.	once	TRBJ2-7	TGTGCCGGATACGAGCAGTACTTC	CAGYEQYF
TRBV19	13	.	.	TRBJ1-1	TGTGCCAGTTCACGAGGGGGGGAGTGGTCGGCTTTCTTT	CASSRGGEWSAFF
TRBV6-5	13	.	.	TRBJ1-2	TGTGCCAGCAGTGGACGGACTAACTATGGCTACACCTTC	CASSGRTNYGYTF
TRBV2	14	TRBD2	.	TRBJ2-3	TGTGCCAGCACCTTGACTAGCGGGAAGGATACGCAGTATTTT	CASTLTSGKDTQYF
TRBV28	15	.	.	TRBJ2-5	TGTGCCAGCAGTTCCCCCCCCTCCATGAAAGGGGAGCAGTACTTC	CASSSPPSMKGEQYF
TRBV11-2	13	TRBD1	.	TRBJ1-5	TGTGCCAGCTCCGGGACAGGGAATCAGCCCCAGCATTTT	CASSGTGNQPQHF
TRBV18	17	TRBD2	few	TRBJ2-3	TGTGCCAGCTCAGGACGGACTAGCGGGAGAAGCGCAGATACGCAGTATTTT	CASSGRTSGRSADTQYF
TRBV5-5	17	.	.	TRBJ1-5	TGTGCCAGCAGCTTGCGGGAGTTGGGACGTTCGGGTCAGCCCCAGCATTTT	CASSLRELGRSGQPQHF
TRBV7-3	15	.	.	TRBJ1-1	TGTGCCAGCAGCTTAGTTTTTGCAGAGAACACTGAAGCTTTCTTT	CASSLVFAENTEAFF
TRBV5-1	14	TRBD1	.	TRBJ1-5	TGCGCCAGCAGCTCCGGACAGGGCGATCAGCCCCAGCATTTT	CASSSGQGDQPQHF
TRBV7-9	14	.	.	TRBJ2-4	TGTGCCAGCAGCCCAGGGATGACCAAAAACATTCAGTACTTC	CASSPGMTKNIQYF
TRBV23-1	16	.	.	TRBJ1-2	TGCGCCAGCAGTCAATCGTCAGGGGACCTAAACTATGGCTACACCTTC	CASSQSSGDLNYGYTF
TRBV28	13	.	.	TRBJ1-4	TGTGCCAGCAGTTTGGAGCGTTTTAGGGCCGCGCTTTTT	CASSLERFRAALF
TRBV5-1	15	TRBD1	.	TRBJ2-7	TGCGCCAGCAGCCTCCTGACAGGGAAGCACTACGAGCAGTACTTC	CASSLLTGKHYEQYF
TRBV5-4	16	.	.	TRBJ1-1	TGTGCCAGCAGCTCGCCCGGATATAGGGGGGTCACTGAAGCTTTCTTT	CASSSPGYRGVTEAFF
TRBV5-1	12	.	.	TRBJ2-5	TGCGCCAGCAGCTTTCAACCCGGGAGCCAGTACTTC	CASSFQPGSQYF
TRBV28	14	.	.	TRBJ2-5	TGTGCCAGCAGTTCTATAGGCATTCAAGAGACCCAGTACTTC	CASSSIGIQETQYF
TRBV7-2	14	.	.	TRBJ1-5	TGTGCCAGCAGCTTAGCCAGATACAATCAGCCCCAGCATTTT	CASSLARYNQPQHF
TRBV4-1	16	.	.	TRBJ2-5	TGCGCCAGCAGCCAAGTGAGTCAGGTGGGAGGAGAGACCCAGTACTTC	CASSQVSQVGGETQYF
TRBV5-4	15	TRBD2	.	TRBJ2-3	TGTGCCAGCAGCTTGGACGAGCGGGAGGAACATACGCAGTATTTT	CASSLDEREEHTQYF
TRBV23-1	14	.	.	TRBJ2-4	TGCGCCAGGGCTGTAACACTAGCCAAAAACATTCAGTACTTC	CARAVTLAKNIQYF
TRBV4-3	16	TRBD2	.	TRBJ2-1	TGCGCCAGCAGCCAAGATTGGACTAGCGGGAGGAATGAGCAGTTCTTC	CASSQDWTSGRNEQFF
TRBV11-3	12	.	.	TRBJ2-5	TGTGCCAGCAGTCCCGGACAAGAGACCCAGTACTTC	CASSPGQETQYF
TRBV6-5	15	TRBD2	.	TRBJ2-4	TGTGCCAGCAGTCGCACGACTAGCGGGAGTTACATTCAGTACTTC	CASSRTTSGSYIQYF
TRBV5-4	12	.	.	TRBJ2-5	TGTGCCAGCAGCTTGGCTAAAGGGACCCAGTACTTC	CASSLAKGTQYF
TRBV6-4	14	TRBD1	.	TRBJ1-2	TGCGCCAGCCGTCCCGGGACAGGGAACATACCCTACACCTTC	CASRPGTGNIPYTF
TRBV5-1	14	.	once	TRBJ2-7	TGCGCCAGCAGCTTGGACTCGCCGGGTTACGAGCAGTACTTC	CASSLDSPGYEQYF
TRBV27	14	TRBD2	.	TRBJ2-7	TGTGCCAGCAGTTTCCCCGGACTAGCGGGCGAGCAGTACTTC	CASSFPGLAGEQYF
TRBV5-8	17	TRBD1	.	TRBJ2-7	TGTGCCAGCAGCTGGGGCACAGGGGCCTCATACTCCTACGAGCAGTACTTC	CASSWGTGASYSYEQYF
TRBV28	12	.	.	TRBJ1-1	TGTGCCAGCAGGAACAGCGTCACTGAAGCTTTCTTT	CASRNSVTEAFF
TRBV2	14	TRBD1	.	TRBJ2-1	TGTGCCAGCAGTGCAGGGACAGGGTCTTATGAGCAGTTCTTC	CASSAGTGSYEQFF
TRBV9	16	TRBD1	.	TRBJ1-1	TGTGCCAGCAGCGTAGGATACTGGACAGGGAACACTGAAGCTTTCTTT	CASSVGYWTGNTEAFF
TRBV6-1	11	.	.	TRBJ1-2	TGTGCCACGCGGGGCGGGTATGGCTACACCTTC	CATRGGYGYTF
TRBV2	11	.	many	TRBJ1-2	TGTGCCAGCAGTGAAGGGACGAGCTACACCTTC	CASSEGTSYTF
TRBV19	18	.	.	TRBJ2-4	TGTGCCAGTACCATTAATCGGCCCGGGAGTCCCGTGGGAAACATTCAGTACTTC	CASTINRPGSPVGNIQYF
TRBV5-1	16	.	.	TRBJ2-1	TGCGCCAGCAGCTCGGAGTGGGATAGCTCCTACAATGAGCAGTTCTTC	CASSSEWDSSYNEQFF
TRBV9	12	.	.	TRBJ2-5	TGTGCCAGCAGCGTAGATGGAGAGACCCAGTACTTC	CASSVDGETQYF
TRBV7-2	17	TRBD2	.	TRBJ2-7	TGTGCCAGCAGCCCCCGGACTAGCGGGAGTCTTGGGAACGAGCAGTACTTC	CASSPRTSGSLGNEQYF
TRBV5-8	15	.	.	TRBJ1-1	TGTGCCAGCAGCCGACCGGGACTGCGGCTCACTGAAGCTTTCTTT	CASSRPGLRLTEAFF
TRBV6-5	15	.	.	TRBJ2-7	TGTGCCAGCAGTACCACAGGTGAGGGGGCCTACGAGCAGTACTTC	CASSTTGEGAYEQYF
TRBV7-3	13	.	once	TRBJ1-1	TGTGCCAGCAGCTTAATACGAACCTCTGAAGCTTTCTTT	CASSLIRTSEAFF
TRBV7-3	12	.	.	TRBJ2-2	TGTGCCAGCAGCCCCCAGCAAGGGGAGCTGTTTTTT	CASSPQQGELFF
TRBV7-9	14	.	.	TRBJ1-1	TGTGCCACACGCCAGGACCCCGAGGGGACTGAAGCTTTCTTT	CATRQDPEGTEAFF
TRBV5-1	14	TRBD1	.	TRBJ1-2	TGCGCCAGCAGCGGTGGACAGGGCCAGGAGGGCTACACCTTC	CASSGGQGQEGYTF
TRBV27	16	TRBD2	.	TRBJ2-7	TGTGCCAGCAGTTTCCAACTAGCGGGACGGGCCTACGAGCAGTACTTC	CASSFQLAGRAYEQYF
TRBV5-4	16	.	medium-sized	TRBJ2-6	TGTGCCAGCAGCTTGGCAAGGGTCTCTGGGGCCAACGTCCTGACTTTC	CASSLARVSGANVLTF
TRBV11-3	15	.	.	TRBJ1-5	TGTGCCAGCAGCTCGGGCGGGGGGGCCAATCAGCCCCAGCATTTT	CASSSGGGANQPQHF
TRBV28	13	TRBD1	.	TRBJ2-7	TGTGCCAGCTGGGACAGGGGAACCTACGAGCAGTACTTC	CASWDRGTYEQYF
TRBV5-1	12	.	.	TRBJ2-7	TGCGCCAGCAGCGACCTAACCTACGAGCAGTACTTC	CASSDLTYEQYF
TRBV10-3	14	.	once	TRBJ1-1	TGTGCCATCTTCGACGGGGGCCGGAGCACTGAAGCTTTCTTT	CAIFDGGRSTEAFF
TRBV5-5	14	.	.	TRBJ1-1	TGTGCCAGCAGCTTGGAAGGGGCAGGGGTAGCAGCTTTCTTT	CASSLEGAGVAAFF
TRBV10-3	11	.	.	TRBJ2-7	TGTGCCATCAGGGGGACCGACGAGCAGTACTTC	CAIRGTDEQYF